These T cell receptor beta chains were read from a single sample in a study of graft-versus-host responses after intestinal transplantation. Some clones are missing from TCRdb's copy, which holds only in-frame ones; the method was immunoSEQ multiplex PCR. The sample lists about 64,000 clones, roughly 92% occurring once. This material consisted of bone marrow, taken 700 to 850 days after intestinal transplantation. Every receptor here comes from a human patient who received an intestinal transplant, so some T cells may come from the graft donor. CDR3s include the opening cysteine and the closing phenylalanine or tryptophan. The D gene is left open where the match is weak. Not every row has a clone size; where given, it reads once, few, many or a size class.

>TRBV28|NA|TRBJ1-1|NA
TGTGCCAGCAGTTTATCAGTTACAACTGAAGCTTTCTTT
CASSLSVTTEAFF
>TRBV28|NA|TRBJ1-1|NA
TGTGCCAGCAAACGGGGCCAAATGAACACTGAAGCTTTCTTT
CASKRGQMNTEAFF
>TRBV2|once|TRBJ2-7|NA
TGTGCCAGGGGATCCAGGGTGGAGCAGTACTTC
CARGSRVEQYF
>TRBV29-1|NA|TRBJ2-1|TRBD2
TGCAGCGTTCTTTCCAGCGGGAGAGGAAGGGCCTACAATGAGCAGTTCTTC
CSVLSSGRGRAYNEQFF
>TRBV10-3|NA|TRBJ2-1|TRBD2
TGTGCCATCAGTTCACAGCTAGCGGGATCTTCGTTTAGCTACAATGAGCAGTTCTTC
CAISSQLAGSSFSYNEQFF
>TRBV4-1|NA|TRBJ1-1|NA
TGCGCCAGCAGCCAAGGACAGTACACTGAAGCTTTCTTT
CASSQGQYTEAFF
>TRBV14|NA|TRBJ2-5|NA
TGTGCCAGCAGCCTACAGGGTAGAGAGACCCAGTACTTC
CASSLQGRETQYF
>TRBV6-5|NA|TRBJ2-7|NA
TGTGCCAGCAGTCGTGACGCGGACTACGAGCAGTACTTC
CASSRDADYEQYF
>TRBV19|NA|TRBJ1-3|NA
TGTGCCAGTAGCCCCTTCCGGGGGGGAAACACCATATATTTT
CASSPFRGGNTIYF
>TRBV21-1|NA|TRBJ1-5|NA
TGTGCCAGCAGCAACTTCCGGCAGGGCCACAATCAGCCCCAGCATTTT
CASSNFRQGHNQPQHF
>TRBV5-5|NA|TRBJ2-1|NA
TGTGCCAGCAGCTATCTTAAGACAGAGAATGAGCAGTTCTTC
CASSYLKTENEQFF
>TRBV29-1|NA|TRBJ2-1|TRBD2
TGCAGCGTCGGGACCGGGACTAGCTGGAACCCTGAGCAGTTCTTC
CSVGTGTSWNPEQFF
>TRBV6-5|NA|TRBJ1-5|NA
TGTGCCAGCAGATGGGACAGCAATCAGCCCCAGCATTTT
CASRWDSNQPQHF
>TRBV19|once|TRBJ2-2|TRBD1
TGTGCCAGTCCTTTCGCCGGTACAGGGGGTAAACACCGGGGAGCTGTTTTT
CASPFAGTGGKHRGAVF
>TRBV9|NA|TRBJ1-2|TRBD1
TGTGCCAGCAGCGTAGCGATTACAGGGGGTGACTATGGCTACACCTTC
CASSVAITGGDYGYTF
>TRBV19|NA|TRBJ2-6|NA
TGTGCCAGTAGTATACAGGGTTGGGGGGCCAACGTCCTGACTTTC
CASSIQGWGANVLTF
>TRBV6-6|NA|TRBJ1-2|NA
TGTGCCAGCAGGGGACTCTCGTCATACACCTTC
CASRGLSSYTF
>TRBV4-1|NA|TRBJ1-3|NA
TGCGCCAGCAGCTATCCAGGACGGACGGCAGGAAACACCATATATTTT
CASSYPGRTAGNTIYF
>TRBV7-2|NA|TRBJ1-1|NA
TGTGCCAGCAGCTTAACTTCGAACACTGAAGCTTTCTTT
CASSLTSNTEAFF
>TRBV7-9|NA|TRBJ1-2|TRBD1
TGTGCCAGCAGCCCCCGCCCGCAGACAGGGAGAGAAGATGGCTACACCTTC
CASSPRPQTGREDGYTF
>TRBV27|NA|TRBJ1-6|NA
TGTGCCAGCAGTTTAAAACCCGCCACTCTCTCCTATAATTCACCCCTCCACTTT
CASSLKPATLSYNSPLHF
>TRBV10-1|NA|TRBJ1-1|TRBD1
TGCGCCAGCAGTGAGATGACAGGGAAGGGCACTGAAGCTTTCTTT
CASSEMTGKGTEAFF
>TRBV6-5|NA|TRBJ1-5|NA
TGTGCCAGCACCGACGGGGGATGGGTGGTGCAGCCCCAGCATTTT
CASTDGGWVVQPQHF
>TRBV7-6|NA|TRBJ1-1|NA
TGTGCCAGCAGCTTAGAAGTGGACAACACTGAAGCTTTCTTT
CASSLEVDNTEAFF
>TRBV7-9|NA|TRBJ1-2|NA
TGTGCCAGCAGCTTTGGACAGCTCTATGGCTACACCTTC
CASSFGQLYGYTF
>TRBV6-5|NA|TRBJ1-2|NA
TGTGCCAGCAGTTACTCGGGCGCGGACTATGGCTACACCTTC
CASSYSGADYGYTF
>TRBV15|once|TRBJ2-7|NA
TGTGCCACCAGCAGAGATCCCCCCGACGCCTTCTACGAGCAGTACTTC
CATSRDPPDAFYEQYF
>TRBV7-9|NA|TRBJ2-3|TRBD1
TGTGCCAGCAGCTTACCAACAGGGGATTGGGGAGATACGCAGTATTTT
CASSLPTGDWGDTQYF
>TRBV28|NA|TRBJ2-1|NA
TGTGCCACCTGCCGGTCCAATGAGCAGTTCTTC
CATCRSNEQFF
>TRBV14|NA|TRBJ2-4|TRBD1
TGTGCCAGCAGCCACCGGGACAGTCCCAAAAACATTCAGTACTTC
CASSHRDSPKNIQYF
>TRBV14|NA|TRBJ2-7|NA
TGTGCCAGCAGCCAAGCCATACATCCCTTTTTTCCTTACGAGCAGTACTTC
CASSQAIHPFFPYEQYF
>TRBV29-1|NA|TRBJ2-2|TRBD2
TGCAGCGTTGGACTAGCGGGTTTCACCGGGGAGCTGTTTTTT
CSVGLAGFTGELFF
>TRBV29-1|NA|TRBJ2-7|NA
TGCAGCGGCGGAGGGCTGGCCTACGAGCAGTACTTC
CSGGGLAYEQYF
>TRBV9|NA|TRBJ2-1|NA
TGTGCCAGCAGCGGTCTTACCAGGGACCTGGTCAATGAGCAGTTCTTC
CASSGLTRDLVNEQFF
>TRBV6-5|NA|TRBJ1-4|NA
TGTGCCAGCAGTTACAGGACGTCAACTAATGAAAAACTGTTTTTT
CASSYRTSTNEKLFF
>TRBV9|NA|TRBJ2-7|TRBD2
TGTGCCAGCAGCCGACTAGCGGGGGCCTACGAGCAGTACTTC
CASSRLAGAYEQYF
>TRBV27|NA|TRBJ2-4|NA
TGTGCCAGCAGTCCAAGGGGCAACATTCAGTACTTC
CASSPRGNIQYF
>TRBV2|NA|TRBJ1-3|NA
TGTGCCAGCAGTGACCCCCGCTCTGGAAACACCATATATTTT
CASSDPRSGNTIYF
>TRBV5-5|NA|TRBJ1-2|TRBD1
TGTGCCAGCAGCTTAGGGTCGACAGGGGACTATGGCTACACCTTC
CASSLGSTGDYGYTF
>TRBV19|NA|TRBJ1-5|TRBD1
TGTGCCAGTAGTAACAGGGGGAGCAATCAGCCCCAGCATTTT
CASSNRGSNQPQHF
>TRBV5-1|NA|TRBJ1-2|TRBD1
TGCGCCAGCAGCTCCGGGACAGGGGTCTATGGCTACACCTTC
CASSSGTGVYGYTF
>TRBV11-2|NA|TRBJ1-2|NA
TGTGCCAGCAGCCACCTGGTTTACCCCTATGGCTACACCTTC
CASSHLVYPYGYTF
>TRBV10-2|NA|TRBJ1-1|TRBD1
TGCGCCACCTCCACGGACAGGGGTGCTGAAGCTTTCTTT
CATSTDRGAEAFF
>TRBV10-2|NA|TRBJ2-5|TRBD2
TGCGCCAGTAAACCGGGACTAGCGGTTCAAGAGACCCAGTACTTC
CASKPGLAVQETQYF
>TRBV29-1|NA|TRBJ2-3|NA
TGCAGCGTTGAAGATCAGGGGATGGCAGATACGCAGTATTTT
CSVEDQGMADTQYF
>TRBV7-9|once|TRBJ2-5|NA
TGTGCCAGCAGCCGGGACCTCTCGGAGACCCAGTACTTC
CASSRDLSETQYF
>TRBV7-9|once|TRBJ2-1|NA
TGTGCCAGCAGCCCTCGGTTCTCGGTCTATGAGCAGTTCTTC
CASSPRFSVYEQFF
>TRBV5-1|NA|TRBJ2-1|TRBD2
TGCGCCAGCAGCCTCCTTGGCGGGGGGGCGTACAATGAGCAGTTCTTC
CASSLLGGGAYNEQFF
>TRBV27|NA|TRBJ1-5|NA
TGTGCCAGCAGTCCGCGGACAGATAGCAATCAGCCCCAGCATTTT
CASSPRTDSNQPQHF
>TRBV7-6|NA|TRBJ1-5|NA
TGTGCCAGCAGCTTAGTTTTAGGGGTAGGTCAGCCCCAGCATTTT
CASSLVLGVGQPQHF
>TRBV28|NA|TRBJ1-5|NA
TGTGCCAGCAGTTTGTTGATATCTCAGCCCCAGCATTTT
CASSLLISQPQHF
>TRBV9|NA|TRBJ1-1|TRBD1
TGTGCCAGCAGCGTAGTCCCGGGGACAGTAGCCGAAGCTTTCTTT
CASSVVPGTVAEAFF
>TRBV5-1|NA|TRBJ2-7|NA
TGCGCCAGCAGCTCGCCCTCACGGGAGCAGTACTTC
CASSSPSREQYF
>TRBV7-6|NA|TRBJ2-5|TRBD1
TGTGCCAGCCAGGACAGGGGTCATTCGAAGGAGGAGACCCAGTACTTC
CASQDRGHSKEETQYF
>TRBV5-8|NA|TRBJ2-7|TRBD1
TGTGCCAGCAGAGAAACCGGGACAGGGTTCTACGAGCAGTACTTC
CASRETGTGFYEQYF
>TRBV18|NA|TRBJ1-5|TRBD1
TGTGCCAGCTCACCCGGACAGGGGAATCAGCCCCAGCATTTT
CASSPGQGNQPQHF
>TRBV13|NA|TRBJ1-1|TRBD1
TGTGCCAGCAGCGGAGCGGGACAGGGGAACACTGAAGCTTTCTTT
CASSGAGQGNTEAFF
>TRBV27|NA|TRBJ2-7|NA
TGTGCCAGCAGTTTCTCAGGGGGGGTCGAGCAGTACTTC
CASSFSGGVEQYF
>TRBV4-2|NA|TRBJ1-6|NA
TGTGCCAGCAGCCAAGATGGGGGATCGCCCCTCCACTTT
CASSQDGGSPLHF
>TRBV5-1|NA|TRBJ2-5|NA
TGCGCCAGCAGCCCGGAGGGGTATCAAGAGACCCAGTACTTC
CASSPEGYQETQYF